This T cell receptor beta chain was sequenced during a study of blood T cell repertoires in COVID-19. Study overall: Sites in the United States, Italy and Spain provided acute and convalescent COVID-19 samples. From T cells, B-cell-depleted T cells, or PBMCs came the material, which was cDNA or gDNA.

Germline CDR1 DFQATT, CDR2 SNEGSKA (reference sequence). The CDR3 loop spans 14 amino acids. The germline V and J ends were trimmed by 3 bases and 4 bases, with 10 bases remaining between them. As processed by the authors: Estimation of nucleated cell counts was performed using reference gene primer amplification. Profiled with immunoSEQ multiplex PCR; TCRdb holds only in-frame clones, not every one. V, J and clone size were drawn from that table, and D and trimming were deduced from the DNA. The sample contains approximately 160,000 clones, about four fifths of which appear only once. The source material was peripheral blood. The rearrangement uses TRBV20-1 and TRBJ2-6, with D possibly being TRBD2 (6 bases). The receptor comes from a middle-aged man who had recovered from COVID-19. The CDR3 reads CSASSGSGANVLTF. The CDR3 nucleotides read TGCAGTGCTAGTTCCGGGAGCGGGGCCAACGTCCTGACTTTC.